These 8 T cell receptor beta chains originate from one sample sequenced in a study of regulatory T cells in long-lasting Graves disease. Indicated time point: persistent/refractory GD, antithyroid drugs over 5 years with positive TRAb. From PBMCs, RNA was extracted and then used to make the TCR library. For TCR beta, libraries came from iRepertoire HTBI primers and Arm-PCR of CDR3 regions. TCRdb re-analysed the multiplex PCR reads in MiXCR, keeping a single row per CDR3 protein. This table has fewer than 450,000 distinct CDR3 sequences, around a quarter appearing once. This specimen consisted of peripheral blood mononuclear cells (PBMCs), obtained when the disease was refractory, from a patient treated with antithyroid drugs. Receptors originate from a female donor with Graves disease.

This clonotype came up many times. The chain combines TRBV28 with TRBJ2-5; 12 positions agree with TRBD2. Per germline, CDR1 MDHEN and CDR2 SYDVKM. The CDR3 totals 19 residues. J was trimmed by 5 bases and V by 6 bases; bases with no gene match: 19. CDR3: CASSEHRGLAGHTDETQYF. The DNA for the CDR3 is TGTGCCAGCAGCGAACACCGGGGACTAGCGGGCCACACGGACGAGACCCAGTACTTC.

This clonotype has a handful of counts. The genes are TRBV20-1 and TRBJ1-5; tentative D call: TRBD1 (5 bases). V shed 6 bases and J shed 4 bases, with 13 bases lying between them. The germline gives CDR1 DFQATT, CDR2 SNEGSKA (reference sequence). The CDR3 length is 13 residues. This CDR3 reads CSAHGTANQPQHF. CDR3 sequence (DNA): TGCAGTGCCCACGGGACGGCTAATCAGCCCCAGCATTTT.

The genes are TRBV7-9 and TRBJ1-4; D is uncertain. Germline CDR1 and CDR2: SEHNR and FQNEAQ (reference sequence). V shed 5 bases and J shed 5 bases, with 15 bases lying between them. CDR3 length: 15 amino acids. The CDR3 is CASSPIMAGNEKLFF. CDR3 bases: TGTGCCAGCAGCCCTATTATGGCCGGGAATGAAAAACTGTTTTTT.

Details on this clonotype: Being one base from a much bigger clone, this may be a read error. The chain links TRBV6-2 or TRBV6-3 to TRBJ2-5, with TRBD2 matching 10 bases. Germline CDR1 and CDR2: MNHEY and SVGEGT. The V segment lost 7 bases and the J segment 9 bases; nucleotides outside the gene matches: 14. This CDR3 has 15 residues. In DNA, the CDR3 is TGTGCCAGCACGACTCTAGCGGGAGCTACGGAGGCCCAGTACTTC. This sequence encodes CASTTLAGATEAQYF.

This clonotype was picked up a small number of times. The chain couples TRBV19 to TRBJ1-1; maybe TRBD1 (5 bases). Germline V gene lookup returns CDR1 LNHDA and CDR2 SQIVND (reference sequence). V was trimmed by 3 bases and J by 3 bases, leaving 11 bases between them. This CDR3 spans 14 amino acids. The CDR3 DNA sequence: TGTGCCAGTAGTATGGGGCGTATTGACACTGAAGCTTTCTTT. Translated, it gives CASSMGRIDTEAFF.

This clonotype was recorded many times. The chain recombines TRBV30 with TRBJ1-5, with D unclear. This CDR3 contains 13 residues. Looked up from germline, CDR1 is GTSNPN and CDR2 is SVGIG (reference sequence). The V gene lost 1 base and the J gene lost 3 bases, with 7 bases spanning the gap. CDR3 bases: TGTGCCTGGAGTGCCAGCCCCAATCAGCCCCAGCATTTT. This sequence encodes CAWSASPNQPQHF. Full variable domain (missing parts from reference TRBV30 and TRBJ1-5): SQTIHQWPATLVQPVGSPLSLECTVEGTSNPNLYWYRQAAGRGLQLLFYSVGIGQISSEVPQNLSASRPQDRQFILSSKKLLLSDSGFYLCAWSASPNQPQHFGDGTRLSIL.

This rearrangement joins TRBV6-1 to TRBJ1-2, with TRBD1 identical over 10 bases. The CDR3 length is 15 residues. After removal of 5 bases from V and 4 bases from J, the junction contained 7 bases not matched to a gene. Germline V gene sequence: CDR1 MNHNS, CDR2 SASEGT. The DNA for the CDR3 is TGTGCCAGCAGTAGACCGGGACAGGGGCGCTATGGCTACACCTTC. This sequence encodes CASSRPGQGRYGYTF.

This clonotype came up a few times. The chain recombines TRBV7-2 with TRBJ1-5; a weak D match, TRBD1 (6 bases). The germline V gene has CDR1 SGHTA and CDR2 FQGNSA. The length of the CDR3 is 20 residues. V gave up 0 bases and J gave up 2 bases, with 23 bases separating them. The CDR3 bases are TGTGCCAGCAGCTTAGCCGGTTGGGGGGGCGGAGGACGAGGCAATCAGCCCCAGCATTTT. Its translation is CASSLAGWGGGGRGNQPQHF.